The clone carrying this T cell receptor beta chain was detected only a few times. Its antigen is not identified. These data come from a study of T cells after yellow fever vaccination. Study-wide background: Fractions containing few cells were prepared with SMART-Seq v4 Ultra Low Input. Findings of the study overall: Although the secondary response was weaker, it peaked faster, at day 5 versus 15. Clones that expanded after primary vaccination mostly reappeared after the booster (roughly 97% CD4, approximately 85% CD8).

The CDR3 covers 13 residues. V dropped 5 bases and J dropped 1 base, with 12 bases sitting between them. The germline V gene encodes CDR1 DFQATT and CDR2 SNEGSKA (reference sequence). TCRdb re-called the 5' RACE reads through MiXCR, storing one row per CDR3 protein. In the table there are 500,000 to 650,000 distinct CDR3 sequences, roughly 14% of which are singletons. This clonotype was obtained from a man aged 30 to 45 who received the YFV17D yellow fever vaccine. Sequencing was performed on PBMCs, taken on the day of the yellow fever booster vaccination. The V gene is TRBV20-1, the J gene TRBJ2-7; D unresolved. DNA for the CDR3: TGCAGTGCTTCCCAGACCCCTTCCTACGAGCAGTACTTC. Translating gives CSASQTPSYEQYF.